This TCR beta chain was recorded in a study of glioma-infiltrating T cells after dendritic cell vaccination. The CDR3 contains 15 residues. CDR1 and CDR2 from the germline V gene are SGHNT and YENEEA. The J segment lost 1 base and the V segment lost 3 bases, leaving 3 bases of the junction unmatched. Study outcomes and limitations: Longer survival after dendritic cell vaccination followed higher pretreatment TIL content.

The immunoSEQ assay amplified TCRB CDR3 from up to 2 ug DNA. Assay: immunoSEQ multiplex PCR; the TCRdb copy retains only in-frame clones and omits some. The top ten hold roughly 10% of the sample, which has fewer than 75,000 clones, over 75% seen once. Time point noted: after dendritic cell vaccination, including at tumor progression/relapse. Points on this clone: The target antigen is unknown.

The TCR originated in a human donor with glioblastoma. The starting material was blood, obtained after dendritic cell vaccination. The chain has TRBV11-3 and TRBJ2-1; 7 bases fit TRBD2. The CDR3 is CASSLLAASYNEQFF. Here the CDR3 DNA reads TGTGCCAGCAGCTTGCTAGCGGCTTCCTACAATGAGCAGTTCTTC.